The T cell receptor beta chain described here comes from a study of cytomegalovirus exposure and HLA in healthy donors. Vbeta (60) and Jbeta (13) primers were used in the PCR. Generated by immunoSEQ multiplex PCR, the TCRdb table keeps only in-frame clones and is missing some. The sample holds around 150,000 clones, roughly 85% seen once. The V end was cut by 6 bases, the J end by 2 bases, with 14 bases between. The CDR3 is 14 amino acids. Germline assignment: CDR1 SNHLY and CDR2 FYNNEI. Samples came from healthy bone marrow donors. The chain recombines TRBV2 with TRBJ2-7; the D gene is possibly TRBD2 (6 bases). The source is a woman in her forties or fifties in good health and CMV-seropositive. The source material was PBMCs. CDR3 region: CASRRDLTTYEQYF. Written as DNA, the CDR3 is TGTGCCAGCAGACGGGACTTAACGACCTACGAGCAGTACTTC.